A selection of T cell receptor beta chains follows, all from one sample in a study of breast tumors, draining lymph nodes, adjacent tissues. TCRdb re-derived calls from the multiplex PCR reads in MiXCR, one entry per CDR3 protein. The sample includes some 52,000 distinct CDR3 sequences, roughly 40% seen only once; the top ten take roughly 10%. The sample taken for sequencing was breast tumor tissue. Source of these receptors: a female donor with breast cancer. Some clones in this sample may be carry-over from other donors' samples. CDR3s leave out the opening cysteine and the closing phenylalanine or tryptophan. The D gene is left open where the match is weak.

V,D,J,CDR3
TRBV5-4,TRBD1,TRBJ2-4,ASMVDRGANIQY
TRBV13,.,TRBJ2-1,ASSPPRGLNNEQF
TRBV7-2,TRBD1,TRBJ2-1,ASSLGQGPYNEQF
TRBV7-7,.,TRBJ2-5,ASSLNSGQGETQY
TRBV20-1,.,TRBJ1-5,SARVQETQH
TRBV18,.,TRBJ2-3,ASSPRTGLVADTQY
TRBV7-8,.,TRBJ2-1,ASSSKRGIGGANEQF
TRBV6-6,TRBD1,TRBJ1-5,ASSDRVGQPQH
TRBV10-3,.,TRBJ2-4,AISQGLAKNIQY
TRBV3-1,.,TRBJ1-2,AGSQGNYGYT
TRBV25-1,TRBD1,TRBJ2-5,ANSVDRGQEETQH
TRBV6-2/TRBV6-3,TRBD2,TRBJ2-7,ASSGGTSYFYEQY
TRBV7-2,.,TRBJ2-2,ASSFSANTGELL
TRBV10-3,.,TRBJ1-6,AISPGVDSPLH
TRBV18,.,TRBJ1-2,ASSPSDINYGYT
TRBV7-9,.,TRBJ2-5,ASSLVSGETQY
TRBV7-2,TRBD1,TRBJ2-1,ASSLAGTGATDTQF
TRBV20-1,.,TRBJ1-3,SASRGANTIY
TRBV6-1,.,TRBJ2-2,ASSPSRGTGELF
TRBV20-1,.,TRBJ2-5,SAWGRETQY
TRBV24-1,.,TRBJ2-2,ATEGQTTGELF
TRBV6-1,.,TRBJ2-4,ASSEAPGVQTKNIQY
TRBV29-1,TRBD2,TRBJ2-1,SAGLDNEQF
TRBV7-8,.,TRBJ1-2,ASSLEGYGYT